This entry concerns a single T cell receptor beta chain. This clonotype turned up a few times. Its antigen has not been determined. The input lacks base qualities; no much larger clone sits a single base away. The sample belongs to a study of identical twins (TCRdb year 2016). In the study overall: To test whether fetal clonotypes persist, the study used deep sequencing on TCR alpha and beta repertoires from monozygotic twins, unrelated adults of various ages, and cord blood. Replicate twin experiments were performed at different times using different library preparation protocols to rule out contamination.

Every donor was a healthy Caucasian. Three pairs of female monozygotic twins, all aged about 18 to 29 years, were included in the twin cohort. CD4+ and CD8+ T cell populations were isolated with positive isolation kits from Invitrogen. Library preparation employed 5' RACE. Sequencing was carried out with an Illumina HiSeq 2000. A universal primer binding site was added through template switching, and the final cDNA carried a unique molecular identifier so that TCR cDNA molecules could be counted accurately. Specific primers in the conserved constant-segment region were used to synthesize first-strand cDNA for TCR alpha and beta chains. To control for contamination, every cDNA library carried two barcodes: a SMART-Mk sample barcode plus Illumina barcodes. TruSeq adapter sequences along with Illumina sample barcodes were introduced in two successive PCR steps. The Illumina HiSeq platform was used with custom primers to sequence TCR alpha and beta cDNA libraries. Per the original workflow: Raw reads were processed with MiGEC to extract unique molecular identifiers, and MiXCR was used to determine CDR3 positions. Recombination models were inferred per individual with the repgenHMM and IGoR tools using an EM algorithm. Shared clonotypes were analyzed with the tcR package in R, and sharing was normalized by the product of cloneset sizes. To study raw recombination without the effects of thymic and clonal selection, out-of-frame nonproductive sequences were analyzed. TCRdb redid the processing of the public reads, applying fastp at Q25 and MiXCR, and retained in-frame beta chains. Rows with a matching CDR3 protein are joined into one entry that keeps the most common DNA and genes. TCRdb's processing, not the study's, gives the V and J calls here. In this sample the table shows around 450,000 distinct CDR3 sequences, 12% to 15% of which occur a single time. The ten largest clones represent more than 0.5% of the sample.

The paper as a whole reports these results and caveats: In monozygotic twins, recombination models systematically underestimated out-of-frame TCR alpha sharing, but the models matched the sharing seen between unrelated individuals. Compared with coincidental sharing between unrelated individuals, out-of-frame TCR alpha sequences shared between twins showed an excess of sequences with low generation probability. Fewer insertions were carried by abundant cord blood beta clonotypes; a weaker similar trend was observed in young adult naive repertoires, while no such trend was observed in memory repertoires. Conclusions relied on cross-sectional statistical analysis, since the same donors could not be followed over many years. Invariant T cells such as MAIT and iNKT could partly confound zero-insertion analyses, although diverse VJ usage argued against such confounding for most clonotypes. A weaker excess of twin sharing was found in beta out-of-frame sequences because the signal-to-noise ratio was lowered by fewer shared sequences.

These data were likewise used in another study, on yellow fever vaccine responses in identical twins. The second study's paper adds: The T cell response to vaccination in identical twins was reported by the authors to appear partly convergent and partly personalized. In the study, vaccine-responding T cell clones were precisely tracked in identical twins.

The TCR originated in a woman aged 18 to 35 in good health. The specimen sequenced was CD4+ T cells sorted from blood.

For the CDR3, the sequence is CASSRGLADPSTDTQYF. The bases read TGTGCCAGCAGCCGGGGACTAGCGGACCCTAGCACAGATACGCAGTATTTT. This receptor chain uses TRBV4-2 and TRBJ2-3; the central 11 bases match TRBD2. The germline V gene specifies LGHNA as CDR1 and YNFKEQ as CDR2. Germline trimming amounts to 4 bases on V and 0 bases on J, with 6 as the count of junction bases outside the gene matches. The CDR3 has 17 amino acids, counting the end cysteine and phenylalanine. Of the read, only the CDR3 DNA is kept; its 51 bases are in frame from base 1.